Below, 24 T cell receptor beta chains from the same sample are listed, as sequenced in a study of blood T cell repertoires in COVID-19. Profiled with immunoSEQ multiplex PCR; TCRdb holds only in-frame clones, not every one. The sample includes 250,000 to 300,000 clones, about nine tenths of them seen just once. Sequenced: peripheral blood. The receptors stem from a woman between 45 and 65 years old who had recovered from COVID-19.

The chain is built from TRBV6-4 and TRBJ1-1; 7 bases agree with TRBD1. The trim removed 6 bases at V and 3 bases at J, leaving 10 bases unmatched. Germline V lookup: CDR1 MRHNA, CDR2 SNTAGT. The CDR3 is made up of 15 amino acids. CDR3 region: CASRKQGNVDTEAFF. The CDR3 region has the DNA TGTGCCAGCAGAAAACAGGGGAATGTGGACACTGAAGCTTTCTTT.

The chain joins TRBV19 to TRBJ1-2, with D hard to call. The V end was cut by 8 bases, the J end by 2 bases, with 9 bases between. There are 12 residues in the CDR3. The germline V gene has CDR1 LNHDA and CDR2 SQIVND (reference sequence). The DNA of the CDR3 is TGTGCCAGTTCAGAAAACAACTATGGCTACACCTTC. Translated: CASSENNYGYTF.

Details on this clone: A junction end diverges from the germline sequence, so it may reflect a read error. V is TRBV4-1 and J is TRBJ1-1; 8 bases fit TRBD1. The germline V gene has CDR1 MGHRA and CDR2 YSYEKL. The CDR3 covers 16 residues. The CDR3 loop is CASSKERVTGETEAFF. CDR3 coding DNA: TGCGCCAGCAGCAAAGAAAGGGTGACAGGGGAGACTGAAGCTTTCTTT.

The V gene is TRBV7-9, the J gene TRBJ2-4, with 7 bases that match TRBD1. This CDR3 is built from 14 residues. Germline trimming cut 1 base from V and 7 bases from J; bases unmatched to any gene: 4. Germline CDR1 SEHNR, CDR2 FQNEAQ (reference sequence). CDR3 coding DNA: TGTGCCAGCAGCTTAGGAGGGGGCGCGAACATTCAGTACTTC. Amino acids: CASSLGGGANIQYF. Variable domain in full (rest from reference TRBV7-9 and TRBJ2-4): DTGVSQNPRHKITKRGQNVTFRCDPISEHNRLYWYRQTLGQGPEFLTYFQNEAQLEKSRLLSDRFSAERPKGSFSTLEIQRTEQGDSAMYLCASSLGGGANIQYFGAGTRLSVL.

Only a few counts were recorded for this clone. The chain is built from TRBV25-1 and TRBJ1-1; 11 nucleotides match TRBD1. Per the germline V gene, CDR1 is MGHDK and CDR2 is SYGVNS. The trim removed 3 bases at V and 11 bases at J, leaving 5 bases unmatched. This CDR3 contains 13 residues. The CDR3: CASSDWDRGDAFF. The CDR3 DNA is TGTGCCAGCAGTGATTGGGACAGGGGGGATGCTTTCTTT.

The chain combines TRBV7-9 with TRBJ1-1, with a tentative D call TRBD1 (6 bases). The length of the CDR3 is 15 residues. V was trimmed by 2 bases and J by 6 bases, leaving 16 bases between them. The V gene's germline CDR1 is SEHNR and CDR2 FQNEAQ (reference sequence). The CDR3, as DNA: TGTGCCAGCAGCTTAAAGTCTGCAGGGGATGCTGAAGCTTTCTTT. Protein sequence: CASSLKSAGDAEAFF.

This clone came up once. The chain employs TRBV28 and TRBJ1-1, with D perhaps matching TRBD1 (6 bases). CDR1 MDHEN and CDR2 SYDVKM come from the germline V gene. The V gene lost 5 bases and the J gene lost 2 bases, with 15 bases spanning the gap. The length of the CDR3 is 15 residues. CDR3 amino acids: CASSPGRGGNTEAFF. CDR3 nucleotides: TGTGCCAGCAGTCCAGGGAGGGGGGGAAACACTGAAGCTTTCTTT. Full variable domain (missing parts from reference TRBV28 and TRBJ1-1): DVKVTQSSRYLVKRTGEKVFLECVQDMDHENMFWYRQDPGLGLRLIYFSYDVKMKEKGDIPEGYSVSREKKERFSLILESASTNQTSMYLCASSPGRGGNTEAFFGQGTRLTVV.

V is TRBV30 and J is TRBJ2-5; TRBD1 might be the D (5 bases). V lost 0 bases, J lost 1 base, and 9 bases lay in between. There are 14 residues in the CDR3. Germline CDR1 reads GTSNPN; CDR2 reads SVGIG (reference sequence). CDR3 sequence reads: CAWSVGHIQETQYF. The CDR3 nucleotides are TGTGCCTGGAGTGTAGGACATATCCAAGAGACCCAGTACTTC.

The rearrangement joins TRBV11-2 to TRBJ1-2; no clear D. Trimming shortened V by 0 bases and J by 6 bases, and 11 bases separated the two germline ends. The CDR3 covers 14 residues. Germline V gene sequence: CDR1 SGHAT, CDR2 FQNNGV. The CDR3 loop reads CASSLDLARDGYTF. The CDR3 DNA sequence: TGTGCCAGCAGCTTAGATTTGGCCCGGGATGGCTACACCTTC.

The V and J genes are TRBV11-2 and TRBJ2-2; D is uncertain. CDR1 and CDR2 (germline): SGHAT, FQNNGV. Deletions cut 3 bases from V and 3 bases from J, with 8 bases between. CDR3 size: 14 residues. CDR3 region: CASSFDADTGELFF. The CDR3, as DNA: TGTGCCAGCAGCTTCGATGCGGACACCGGGGAGCTGTTTTTT.

This chain connects TRBV7-2 to TRBJ1-1; 8 nucleotides agree with TRBD1. The CDR3 has 14 residues. V dropped 3 bases and J dropped 4; count of bases not matched to a gene: 4. Per the germline V gene, CDR1 is SGHTA and CDR2 is FQGNSA. CDR3 protein: CASSFTGGSTEAFF. The CDR3 DNA is TGTGCCAGCAGCTTCACAGGGGGGAGCACTGAAGCTTTCTTT.

The V and J genes are TRBV29-1 and TRBJ2-7, with 9 bases aligning to TRBD1. This CDR3 spans 14 amino acids. Germline CDR1 and CDR2: SQVTM and ANQGSEA. Losses at the gene ends were 3 bases for V and 4 bases for J; bases not matched to a gene: 7. CDR3 sequence (DNA): TGCAGCGTTGAGACTGGGACAGGGCTATACGAGCAGTACTTC. It is translated as CSVETGTGLYEQYF.

J is TRBJ2-7 and V is TRBV6-2 or TRBV6-3; 10 bases map to TRBD1. J was trimmed by 5 bases and V by 6 bases; bases with no gene match: 10. CDR1 is MNHEY, CDR2 SVGEGT, per germline. The CDR3 contains 15 residues. CDR3 sequence reads: CASSVGTGVDDEQYF. In DNA form, the CDR3 reads TGTGCCAGCAGCGTGGGGACAGGGGTGGACGACGAGCAGTACTTC.

On this clone itself: Relative to the germline gene, one junction end is altered; a read error may explain this. The chain has TRBV7-8 and TRBJ2-2; 7 nucleotides match TRBD1. Looked up from germline, CDR1 is SGHVS and CDR2 is FQNEAQ. CDR3 length: 17 amino acids. In DNA form, the CDR3 reads TGTGCCAGCAGCTTAGCGTACGGCAGGGGGAACTCCGGGGAGCTGTTTTTT. It encodes CASSLAYGRGNSGELFF.

J is TRBJ2-3 and V is TRBV4-2; TRBD2 matches 7 bases. Trimming took 0 bases from V and 5 from J; bases not matched to a gene: 5. From germline, CDR1 is LGHNA and CDR2 YNFKEQ. This CDR3 spans 15 amino acids. CDR3 region: CASSQEGTTQDTQYF. CDR3 DNA: TGTGCCAGCAGCCAAGAAGGGACTACTCAAGATACGCAGTATTTT.

The J gene is TRBJ1-1, the V gene TRBV18; D unclear. This CDR3 contains 14 residues. CDR1 is KGHSH, CDR2 LQKENI, per germline. V was clipped by 8 bases and J by 5 bases, with 18 bases between them. CDR3 nucleotides: TGTGCCAGCCTTCAGAGAACACCGGGGACTGAAGCTTTCTTT. Encoded protein: CASLQRTPGTEAFF.

J is TRBJ1-2 and V is TRBV7-9, with D perhaps matching TRBD1 (5 bases). The germline V and J ends were trimmed by 5 bases and 4 bases, with 11 bases remaining between them. The CDR3 contains 13 residues. The germline V gene has CDR1 SEHNR and CDR2 FQNEAQ (reference sequence). CDR3 sequence reads: CASSPQGSYGYTF. In DNA form, the CDR3 reads TGTGCCAGCAGCCCGCAGGGTTCCTATGGCTACACCTTC.

The V call is TRBV7-6, the J call TRBJ1-6; 10 positions match TRBD1. Trimming at V came to 5 bases and at J to 3 bases, leaving 10 bases not matched to a gene. This CDR3 is 18 amino acids long. Germline assignment: CDR1 SGHVS and CDR2 FNYEAQ. The chain's CDR3 is CASSTGPGQGVYNSPLHF. CDR3 DNA sequence: TGTGCCAGCAGCACTGGTCCCGGACAGGGGGTCTATAATTCACCCCTCCACTTT.

This clone showed up just once. The chain uses TRBV9 and TRBJ2-7; tentative D call: TRBD2 (5 bases). Germline CDR1 is SGDLS and CDR2 is YYNGEE. The CDR3 has 16 residues. V was trimmed by 3 bases and J by 1 base, leaving 17 bases between them. The CDR3 DNA is TGTGCCAGCAGCGCTAACAAAGCGGACCCTTCCTACGAGCAGTACTTC. As protein: CASSANKADPSYEQYF.

The chain is built from TRBV9 and TRBJ1-2; the D gene is possibly TRBD1 (5 bases). The V end was cut by 5 bases, the J end by 7 bases, with 15 bases between. Germline assignment: CDR1 SGDLS and CDR2 YYNGEE. The CDR3 is 13 residues long. CDR3 sequence: CASRQGQGGGYTF. The CDR3 DNA sequence: TGTGCCAGCAGACAAGGTCAGGGAGGTGGCTACACCTTC.

The chain is built from TRBV5-4 and TRBJ2-7, with 7 bases aligning to TRBD2. The CDR3 is 15 residues long. The germline CDR1 and CDR2 sequences are SGHNT and YYREEE (reference sequence). The trim removed 4 bases at V and 0 bases at J, leaving 7 bases unmatched. The DNA for the CDR3 is TGTGCCAGCAGCCCCTCTAGCGGTAGCTCCTACGAGCAGTACTTC. This gives the protein CASSPSSGSSYEQYF.

Concerning this clone: A read error is possible here, since a much larger clone lies one base away. V and J are TRBV30 and TRBJ1-2; TRBD1 is a possible D gene (5 bases). Germline CDR1 is GTSNPN and CDR2 is SVGIG (reference sequence). Trimming left V 0 bases short and J 8 bases short, with 16 bases between. The length of the CDR3 is 14 residues. CDR3 nucleotides: TGTGCCTGGAGTGTTGGAGGGGCGGTCTGGGGCTACACCTTC. Translation: CAWSVGGAVWGYTF.

The chain employs TRBV7-9 and TRBJ2-7; tentatively, D is TRBD2 (5 bases). From germline, CDR1 is SEHNR and CDR2 FQNEAQ (reference sequence). The CDR3 runs 14 residues. V dropped 3 bases and J dropped 5 bases, with 14 bases sitting between them. The CDR3 is CASSFVKADDEQYF. In DNA form, the CDR3 reads TGTGCCAGCAGCTTCGTAAAAGCGGATGACGAGCAGTACTTC.

This chain links TRBV6-5 with TRBJ1-1; 7 bases map to TRBD1. CDR3 size: 14 residues. V dropped 6 bases and J dropped 1; count of bases not matched to a gene: 5. The germline V gene encodes CDR1 MNHEY and CDR2 SVGAGI. The CDR3 coding sequence is TGTGCCAGCAGGCTCACAGGGGCGAACACTGAAGCTTTCTTT. Its protein product is CASRLTGANTEAFF.